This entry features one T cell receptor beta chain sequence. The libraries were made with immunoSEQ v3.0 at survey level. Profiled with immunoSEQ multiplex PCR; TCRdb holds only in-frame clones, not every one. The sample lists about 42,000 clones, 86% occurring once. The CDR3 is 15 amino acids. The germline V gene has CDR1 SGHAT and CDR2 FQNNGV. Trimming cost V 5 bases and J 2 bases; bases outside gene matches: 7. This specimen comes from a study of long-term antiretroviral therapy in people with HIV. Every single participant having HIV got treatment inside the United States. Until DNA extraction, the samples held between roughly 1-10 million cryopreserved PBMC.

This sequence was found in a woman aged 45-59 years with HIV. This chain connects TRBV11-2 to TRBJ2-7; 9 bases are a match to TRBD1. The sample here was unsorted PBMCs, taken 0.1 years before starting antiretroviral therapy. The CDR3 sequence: CASSIGQGPTYEQYF. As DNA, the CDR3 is TGTGCCAGCAGCATCGGACAGGGGCCGACCTACGAGCAGTACTTC.